The source of this T cell receptor (beta chain) is a study of Ad26.COV2.S vaccination and SARS-CoV-2 variants. Unmatched junction bases numbered 12, after V lost 11 bases and J lost 5 bases. Germline V gives CDR1 LNHDA, CDR2 SQIVND (reference sequence). The CDR3 loop spans 15 amino acids. The repertoire was sequenced with immunoSEQ multiplex PCR; TCRdb's copy has only in-frame clones and lacks some. In the table there are about 420,000 clones, over 75% of which are singletons. Treatment: around 19 received Ad26.COV2.S at low or high dose, single or two shots; roughly 5 received placebo; per-sample allocation not given. Samples analyzed were those drawn on day 63 after the first vaccine or placebo injection. As for this clone: What it recognizes is unknown.

Study-wide findings and caveats: Possibly, TCR breadth and depth analyses underestimated total T cell responses. In vaccinated individuals, spike-specific CD8+ and CD4+ T cell responses reportedly displayed substantial breadth.

Material: peripheral blood, obtained in a trial of Ad26.COV2.S vaccine versus placebo. The TCR sequence derives from a person aged 18-60 years who received the Ad26.COV2.S COVID-19 vaccine or a placebo. This sequence joins TRBV19 and TRBJ2-2, with 9 bases matching TRBD1. The CDR3 nucleotides are TGTGCCGCAAAACCGGGACAGGGAAGTACCGGGGAGCTGTTTTTT. As protein: CAAKPGQGSTGELFF.